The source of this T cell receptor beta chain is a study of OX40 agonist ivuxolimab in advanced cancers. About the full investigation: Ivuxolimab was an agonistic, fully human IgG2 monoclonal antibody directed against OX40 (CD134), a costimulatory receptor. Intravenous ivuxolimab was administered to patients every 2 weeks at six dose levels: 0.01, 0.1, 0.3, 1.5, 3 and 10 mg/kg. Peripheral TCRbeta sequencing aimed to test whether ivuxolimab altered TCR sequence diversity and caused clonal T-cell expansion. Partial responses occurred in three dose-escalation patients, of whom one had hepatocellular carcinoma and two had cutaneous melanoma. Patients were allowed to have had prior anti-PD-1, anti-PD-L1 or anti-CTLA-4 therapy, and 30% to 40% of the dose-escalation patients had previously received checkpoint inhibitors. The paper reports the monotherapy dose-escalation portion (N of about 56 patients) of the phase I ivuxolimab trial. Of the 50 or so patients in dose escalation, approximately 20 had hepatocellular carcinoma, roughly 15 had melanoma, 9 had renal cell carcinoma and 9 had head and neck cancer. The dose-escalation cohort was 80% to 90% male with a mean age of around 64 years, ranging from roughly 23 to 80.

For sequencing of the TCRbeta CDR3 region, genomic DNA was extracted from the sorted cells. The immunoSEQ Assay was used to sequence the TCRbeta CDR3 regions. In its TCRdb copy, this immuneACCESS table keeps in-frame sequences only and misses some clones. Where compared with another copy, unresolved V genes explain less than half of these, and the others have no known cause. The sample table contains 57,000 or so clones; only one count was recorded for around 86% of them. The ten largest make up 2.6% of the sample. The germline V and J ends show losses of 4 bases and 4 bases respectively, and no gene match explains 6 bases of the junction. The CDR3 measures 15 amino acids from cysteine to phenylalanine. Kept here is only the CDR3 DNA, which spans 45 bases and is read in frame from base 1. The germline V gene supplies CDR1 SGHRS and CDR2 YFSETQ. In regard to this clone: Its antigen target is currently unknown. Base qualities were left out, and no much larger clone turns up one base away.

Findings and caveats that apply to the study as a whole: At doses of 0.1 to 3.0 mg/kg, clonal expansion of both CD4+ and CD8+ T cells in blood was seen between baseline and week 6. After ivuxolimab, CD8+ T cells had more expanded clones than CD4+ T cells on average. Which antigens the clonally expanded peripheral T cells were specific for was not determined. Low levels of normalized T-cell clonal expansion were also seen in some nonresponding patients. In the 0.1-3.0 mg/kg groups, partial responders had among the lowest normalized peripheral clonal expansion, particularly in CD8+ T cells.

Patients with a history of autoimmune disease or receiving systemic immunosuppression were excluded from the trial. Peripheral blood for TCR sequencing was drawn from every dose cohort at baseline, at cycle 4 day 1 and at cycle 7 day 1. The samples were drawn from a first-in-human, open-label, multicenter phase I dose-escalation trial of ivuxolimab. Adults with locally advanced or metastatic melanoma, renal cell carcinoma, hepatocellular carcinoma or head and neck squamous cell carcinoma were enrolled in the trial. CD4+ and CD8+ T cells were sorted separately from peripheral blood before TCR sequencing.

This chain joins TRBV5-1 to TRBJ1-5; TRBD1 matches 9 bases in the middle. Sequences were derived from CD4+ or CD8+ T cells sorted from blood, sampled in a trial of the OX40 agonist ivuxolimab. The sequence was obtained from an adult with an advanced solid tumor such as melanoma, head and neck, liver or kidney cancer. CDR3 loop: CASSLGQGRNQPQHF. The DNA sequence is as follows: TGCGCCAGCAGCCTGGGACAGGGCAGGAATCAGCCCCAGCATTTT.